The following is a T cell receptor beta chain sequence with its context. What it recognizes is unknown. This sample was included in a study of cytomegalovirus exposure and HLA in healthy donors. Study conclusions and caveats: Productive status was seen about 90% or about 30% of the time for most TCR beta V segments in an earlier analysis.

Trimming took 5 bases from V and 4 from J, leaving 13 bases between them. CDR1 and CDR2 (germline): SSHAT, FNYEAQ (reference sequence). The CDR3 length is 14 residues. It was with 60 Vbeta and 13 Jbeta primers that the PCR ran. The method was immunoSEQ multiplex PCR; TCRdb's version includes in-frame clones alone and lacks a portion of them. In the table there are under 150,000 clones, 75% to 80% of which are singletons. Sequenced input: PBMCs. The chain carries TRBV7-7 and TRBJ2-3; D is ambiguous. The TCR was taken from a woman in her 30s in good health and CMV-seropositive. CDR3 nucleotide sequence: TGTGCCAGCAGCCCCGTCTCGGGTGCAGATACGCAGTATTTT. The encoded protein is CASSPVSGADTQYF. Supplemented by reference TRBV7-7 and TRBJ2-3, the full variable domain reads GAGVSQSPRYKVTKRGQDVTLRCDPISSHATLYWYQQALGQGPEFLTYFNYEAQPDKSGLPSDRFSAERPEGSISTLTIQRTEQRDSAMYRCASSPVSGADTQYFGPGTRLTVL.